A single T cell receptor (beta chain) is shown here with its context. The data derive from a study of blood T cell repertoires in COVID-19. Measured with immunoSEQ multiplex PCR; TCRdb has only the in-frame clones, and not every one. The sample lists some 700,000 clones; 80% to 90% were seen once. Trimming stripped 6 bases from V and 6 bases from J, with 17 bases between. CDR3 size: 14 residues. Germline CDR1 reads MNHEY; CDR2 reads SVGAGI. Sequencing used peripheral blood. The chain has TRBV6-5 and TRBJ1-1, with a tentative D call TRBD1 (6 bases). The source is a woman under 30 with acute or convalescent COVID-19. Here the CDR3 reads CASRSRGGGPEAFF. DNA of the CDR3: TGTGCCAGCAGATCCCGAGGGGGGGGCCCTGAAGCTTTCTTT.